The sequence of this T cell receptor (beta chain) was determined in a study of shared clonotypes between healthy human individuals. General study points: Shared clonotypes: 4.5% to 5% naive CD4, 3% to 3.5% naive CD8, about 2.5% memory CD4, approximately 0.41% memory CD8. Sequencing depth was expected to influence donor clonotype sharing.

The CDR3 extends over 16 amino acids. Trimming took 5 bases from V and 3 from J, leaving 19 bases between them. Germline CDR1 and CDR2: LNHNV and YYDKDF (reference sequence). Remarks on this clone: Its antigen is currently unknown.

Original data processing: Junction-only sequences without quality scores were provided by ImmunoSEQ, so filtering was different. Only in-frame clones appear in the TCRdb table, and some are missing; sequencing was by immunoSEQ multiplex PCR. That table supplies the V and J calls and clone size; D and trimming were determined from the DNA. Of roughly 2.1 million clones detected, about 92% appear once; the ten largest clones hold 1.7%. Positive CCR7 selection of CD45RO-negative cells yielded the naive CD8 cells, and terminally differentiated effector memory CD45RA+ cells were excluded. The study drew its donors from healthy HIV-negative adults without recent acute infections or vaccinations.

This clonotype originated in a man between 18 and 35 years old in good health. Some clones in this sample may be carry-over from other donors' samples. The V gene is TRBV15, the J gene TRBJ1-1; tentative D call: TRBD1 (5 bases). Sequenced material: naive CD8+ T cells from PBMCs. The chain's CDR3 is CATSAGRGPGDTEAFF. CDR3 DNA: TGTGCCACCAGCGCCGGCCGGGGACCCGGGGACACTGAAGCTTTCTTT.